The rows below give T cell receptor beta chains drawn from one sample of a study of control samples from healthy donors and cancer patients. Some clones are missing from TCRdb's copy, which holds only in-frame ones; the method was immunoSEQ multiplex PCR. The sample shows around 110,000 clones, around nine tenths of them seen only once. Specimen: blood. These receptors were taken from a woman in her 70s in good health. Each CDR3 is given with its conserved first and last residue. The order of the fields is V gene, J gene, CDR3 protein.

>TRBV5-4|TRBJ2-2
CASSLMLSGGAGELFF
>TRBV7-3|TRBJ1-1
CASSLIRGDTEAFF
>TRBV5-4|TRBJ1-2
CASSPLLDLSNYGYTF
>TRBV5-1|TRBJ2-2
CASSLNYPGAVGELFF
>TRBV12-3/TRBV12-4|TRBJ2-4
CASEELGKNIQYF
>TRBV19|TRBJ1-1
CASGTGTGGRYTEAFF
>TRBV9|TRBJ2-6
CASSPPSSGANVLTF
>TRBV19|TRBJ1-3
CATHRGAPGNTIYF
>TRBV7-8|TRBJ1-4
CASSGRTGFLEKLFF
>TRBV11-2|TRBJ1-1
CASSPDRQEAFF
>TRBV6-2/TRBV6-3|TRBJ2-1
CASSLGLAVLYNEQFF
>TRBV10-2|TRBJ2-1
CASSESTGTSFEQFF
>TRBV6-6|TRBJ1-5
CASSRTGVVDQPQHF
>TRBV12-3/TRBV12-4|TRBJ2-1
CASSYNNEQFF
>TRBV7-2|TRBJ2-3
CASSVRAGATDTQYF
>TRBV7-2|TRBJ2-7
CASSLARGVYEQYF
>TRBV4-3|TRBJ1-1
CASSQVEWGTEAFF
>TRBV7-2|TRBJ1-2
CASSSTGYGYTF
>TRBV19|TRBJ1-6
CASSNPRQGGNSPLHF
>TRBV18|TRBJ2-2
CASSPVESILLSSTSNTGELFF
>TRBV3-1/TRBV3-2|TRBJ1-1
CASSWGSNTEAFF
>TRBV6-5|TRBJ2-1
CASSYSIGLNNEQFF
>TRBV5-5|TRBJ2-5
CASTRLAGAGYQETQYF
>TRBV2|TRBJ1-5
CASSLRSGTGSQHF
>TRBV4-1|TRBJ2-7
CASSQEGQRTPYEQYF
>TRBV6-1|TRBJ1-2
CASSEARVNGYTF